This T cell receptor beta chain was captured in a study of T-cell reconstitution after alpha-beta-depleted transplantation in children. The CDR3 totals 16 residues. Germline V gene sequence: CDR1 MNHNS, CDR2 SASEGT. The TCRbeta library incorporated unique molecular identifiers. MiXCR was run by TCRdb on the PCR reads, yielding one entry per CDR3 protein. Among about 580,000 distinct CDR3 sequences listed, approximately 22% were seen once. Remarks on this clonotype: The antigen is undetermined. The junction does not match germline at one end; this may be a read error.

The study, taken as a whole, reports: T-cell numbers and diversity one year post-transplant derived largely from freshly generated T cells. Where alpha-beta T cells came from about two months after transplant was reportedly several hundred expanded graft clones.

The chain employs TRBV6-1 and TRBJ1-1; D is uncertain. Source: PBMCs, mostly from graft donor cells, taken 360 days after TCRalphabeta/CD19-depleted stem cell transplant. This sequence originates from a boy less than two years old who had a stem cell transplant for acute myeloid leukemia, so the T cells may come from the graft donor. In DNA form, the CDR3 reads TGTGCCAGCAGTGAATACGTCCCAGGACCGAACCCTGAAGCTTTCTTT. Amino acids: CASSEYVPGPNPEAFF.